The 3 T cell receptor beta chains in this list originate from one sample, sequenced in a study of OX40 agonist ivuxolimab in advanced cancers. Sequenced by immunoSEQ multiplex PCR; TCRdb stores in-frame clones only, minus some. The sample contains about 58,000 clones, roughly nine tenths of which appear only once. Source: CD4+ or CD8+ T cells sorted from blood, taken in a trial of the OX40 agonist ivuxolimab. The source of these receptors is an adult with an advanced solid tumor such as melanoma, head and neck, liver or kidney cancer.

The J gene is TRBJ2-2, the V gene TRBV9, with no clear D. V was cut by 1 base and J by 7 bases, with 11 bases left in between. Germline-derived CDR1 and CDR2 are SGDLS and YYNGEE. The CDR3 runs to 14 residues. The CDR3, as DNA: TGTGCCAGCAGCGTACGACTGGCGAACGGGGAGCTGTTTTTT. As protein: CASSVRLANGELFF.

This clone was seen a handful of times. The J gene is TRBJ2-3, the V gene TRBV19; 11 nucleotides line up with TRBD2. With 3 bases clipped from V and 4 bases from J, the junction kept 9 bases outside the gene matches. The CDR3 loop spans 17 amino acids. Germline assignment: CDR1 LNHDA and CDR2 SQIVND (reference sequence). The CDR3 region is CASSIDKGLADSDTQYF. CDR3 nucleotides: TGTGCCAGTAGTATCGACAAGGGACTAGCGGATTCAGATACGCAGTATTTT. Together with reference TRBV19 and TRBJ2-3, the CDR3 gives the full variable domain: DGGITQSPKYLFRKEGQNVTLSCEQNLNHDAMYWYRQDPGQGLRLIYYSQIVNDFQKGDIAEGYSVSREKKESFPLTVTSAQKNPTAFYLCASSIDKGLADSDTQYFGPGTRLTVL.

V usage is TRBV7-9 and J usage is TRBJ2-1, with D possibly being TRBD2 (5 bases). V dropped 4 bases and J dropped 5 bases, with 15 bases sitting between them. Germline lookup yields CDR1 SEHNR and CDR2 FQNEAQ (reference sequence). This CDR3 comprises 15 residues. The CDR3 sequence is CASSSSGEVDNEQFF. The CDR3 bases are TGTGCCAGCAGCTCCTCCGGGGAAGTTGACAATGAGCAGTTCTTC. Variable domain in full (rest from reference TRBV7-9 and TRBJ2-1): DTGVSQNPRHKITKRGQNVTFRCDPISEHNRLYWYRQTLGQGPEFLTYFQNEAQLEKSRLLSDRFSAERPKGSFSTLEIQRTEQGDSAMYLCASSSSGEVDNEQFFGPGTRLTVL.